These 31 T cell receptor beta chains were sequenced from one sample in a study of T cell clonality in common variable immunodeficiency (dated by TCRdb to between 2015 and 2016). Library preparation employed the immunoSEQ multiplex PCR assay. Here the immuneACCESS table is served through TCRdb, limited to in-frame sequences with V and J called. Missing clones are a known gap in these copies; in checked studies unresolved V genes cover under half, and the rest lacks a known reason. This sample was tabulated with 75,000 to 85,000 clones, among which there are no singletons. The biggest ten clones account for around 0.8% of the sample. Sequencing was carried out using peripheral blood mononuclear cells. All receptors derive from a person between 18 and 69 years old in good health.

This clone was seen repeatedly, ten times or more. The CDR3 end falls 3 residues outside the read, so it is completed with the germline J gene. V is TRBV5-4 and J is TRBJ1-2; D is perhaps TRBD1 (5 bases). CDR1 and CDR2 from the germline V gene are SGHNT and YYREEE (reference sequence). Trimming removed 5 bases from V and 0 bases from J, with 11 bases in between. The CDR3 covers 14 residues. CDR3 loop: CASSGRGANYGYTF. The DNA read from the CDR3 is TGTGCCAGCAGTGGGAGGGGCGCTAACTATGGC.

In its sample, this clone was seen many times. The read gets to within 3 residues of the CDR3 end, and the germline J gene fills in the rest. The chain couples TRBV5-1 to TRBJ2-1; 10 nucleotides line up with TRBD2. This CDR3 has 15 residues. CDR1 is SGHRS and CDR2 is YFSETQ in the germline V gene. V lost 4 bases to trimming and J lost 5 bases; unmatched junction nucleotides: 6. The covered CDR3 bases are TGCGCCAGCAGCGGGGGACTAGCGAGAAACAATGAG. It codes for CASSGGLARNNE. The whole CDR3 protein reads CASSGGLARNNEQFF.

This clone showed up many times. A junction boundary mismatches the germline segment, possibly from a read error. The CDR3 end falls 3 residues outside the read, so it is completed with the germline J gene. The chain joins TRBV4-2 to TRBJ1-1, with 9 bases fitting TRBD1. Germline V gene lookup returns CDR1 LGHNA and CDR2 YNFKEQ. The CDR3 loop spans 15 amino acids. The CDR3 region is CASSQMTGGVTEAFF. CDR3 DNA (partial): TGCGCCAGCAGCCAAATGACAGGGGGTGTAACTGAA.

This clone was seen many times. The DNA read from the CDR3 is TGTGCCAGCAGCTCGACAGGATACAATGAG. It codes for CASSSTGYNE. The CDR3, in full, reads CASSSTGYNEQFF. The rearrangement uses TRBV5-6 and TRBJ2-1; weak D call: TRBD1 (6 bases). Read data end 3 residues before the CDR3 end; the end is taken from the germline J gene. Germline assignment: CDR1 SGHDT and CDR2 YYEEEE. Trimming took off 3 bases at V and 4 bases at J, with 8 bases between the two ends. The CDR3 consists of 13 residues.

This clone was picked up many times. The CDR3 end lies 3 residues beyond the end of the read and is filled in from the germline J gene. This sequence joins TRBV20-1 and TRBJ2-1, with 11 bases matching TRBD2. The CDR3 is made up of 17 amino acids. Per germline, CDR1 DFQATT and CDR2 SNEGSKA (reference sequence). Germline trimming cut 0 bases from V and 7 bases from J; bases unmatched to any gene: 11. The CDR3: CSARDPEASGRKNEQFF. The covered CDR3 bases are TGCAGTGCTAGAGATCCCGAGGCTAGCGGGAGGAAGAATGAG.

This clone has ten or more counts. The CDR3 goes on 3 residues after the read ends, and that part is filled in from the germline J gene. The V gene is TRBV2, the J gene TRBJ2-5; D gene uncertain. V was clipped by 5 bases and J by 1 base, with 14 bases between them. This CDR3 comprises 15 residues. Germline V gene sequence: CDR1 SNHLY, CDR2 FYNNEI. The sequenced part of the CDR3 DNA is TGTGCCAGCAGTATTCCTAGACTTTCCCAAGAGACC. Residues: CASSIPRLSQET. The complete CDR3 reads CASSIPRLSQETQYF.

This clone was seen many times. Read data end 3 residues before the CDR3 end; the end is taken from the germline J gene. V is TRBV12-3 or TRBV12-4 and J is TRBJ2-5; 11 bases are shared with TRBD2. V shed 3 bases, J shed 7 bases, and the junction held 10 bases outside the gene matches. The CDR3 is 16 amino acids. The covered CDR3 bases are TGTGCCAGCAGTTTCTGGACTAGCGGGCCCTGGGTGACC. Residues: CASSFWTSGPWVT. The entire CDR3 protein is CASSFWTSGPWVTQYF.

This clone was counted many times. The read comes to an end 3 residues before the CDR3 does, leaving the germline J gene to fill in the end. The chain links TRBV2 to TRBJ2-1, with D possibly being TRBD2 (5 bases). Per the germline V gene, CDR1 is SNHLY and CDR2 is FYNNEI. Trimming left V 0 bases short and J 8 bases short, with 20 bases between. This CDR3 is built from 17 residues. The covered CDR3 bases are TGTGCCAGCAGTGAAGCGCTAAGCGGCCCCCTGGTGGATGAG. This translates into CASSEALSGPLVDE. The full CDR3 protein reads CASSEALSGPLVDEQFF.

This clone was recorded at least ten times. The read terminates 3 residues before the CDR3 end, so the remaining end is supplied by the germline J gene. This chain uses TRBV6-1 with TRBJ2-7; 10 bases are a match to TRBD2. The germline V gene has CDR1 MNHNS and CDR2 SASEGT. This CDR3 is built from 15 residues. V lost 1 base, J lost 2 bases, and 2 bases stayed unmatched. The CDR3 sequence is CASSEELAGAYEQYF. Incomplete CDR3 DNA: TGTGCCAGCAGTGAAGAGCTAGCGGGAGCCTACGAG.

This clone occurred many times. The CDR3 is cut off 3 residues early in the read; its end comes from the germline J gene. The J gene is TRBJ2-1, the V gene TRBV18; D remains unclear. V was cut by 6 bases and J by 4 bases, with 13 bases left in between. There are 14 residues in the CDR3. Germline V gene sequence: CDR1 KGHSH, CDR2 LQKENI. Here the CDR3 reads CASSLPGRYNEQFF. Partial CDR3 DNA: TGTGCCAGCTCTCTACCCGGCAGGTACAATGAG.

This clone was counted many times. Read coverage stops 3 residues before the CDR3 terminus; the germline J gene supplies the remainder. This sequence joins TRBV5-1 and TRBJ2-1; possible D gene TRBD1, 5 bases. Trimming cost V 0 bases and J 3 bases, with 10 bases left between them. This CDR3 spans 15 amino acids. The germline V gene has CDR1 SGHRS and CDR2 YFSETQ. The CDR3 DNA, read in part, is TGCGCCAGCAGCTTGGAGCGACAGAACTACAATGAG. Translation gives CASSLERQNYNE. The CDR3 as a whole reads CASSLERQNYNEQFF.

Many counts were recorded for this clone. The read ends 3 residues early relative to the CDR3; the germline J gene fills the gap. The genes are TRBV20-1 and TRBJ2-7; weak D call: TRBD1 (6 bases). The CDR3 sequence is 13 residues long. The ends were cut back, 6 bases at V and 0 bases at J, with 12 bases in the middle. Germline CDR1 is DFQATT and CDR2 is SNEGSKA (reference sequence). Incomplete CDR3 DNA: TGCAGTGCCAAAGGGGGTACCTCCTACGAG. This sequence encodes CSAKGGTSYE. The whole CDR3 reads CSAKGGTSYEQYF.

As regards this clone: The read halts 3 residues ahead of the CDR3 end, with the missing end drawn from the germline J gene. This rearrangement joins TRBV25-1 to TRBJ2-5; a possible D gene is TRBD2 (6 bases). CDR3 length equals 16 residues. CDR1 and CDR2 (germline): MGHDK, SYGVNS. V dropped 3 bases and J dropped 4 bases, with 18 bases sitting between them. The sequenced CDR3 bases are TGTGCCAGCAGTGAGGGTATCGGGGAGGTAGGAGAGACC. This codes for CASSEGIGEVGET. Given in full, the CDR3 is CASSEGIGEVGETQYF.

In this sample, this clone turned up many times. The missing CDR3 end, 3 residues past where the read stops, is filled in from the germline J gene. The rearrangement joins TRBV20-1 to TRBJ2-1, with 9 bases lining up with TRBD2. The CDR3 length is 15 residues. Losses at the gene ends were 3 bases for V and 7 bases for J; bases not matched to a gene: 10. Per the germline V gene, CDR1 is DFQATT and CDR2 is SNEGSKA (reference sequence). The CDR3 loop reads CSASRLAGVSNEQFF. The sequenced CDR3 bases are TGCAGTGCTAGCCGTTTAGCGGGAGTTAGTAATGAG.

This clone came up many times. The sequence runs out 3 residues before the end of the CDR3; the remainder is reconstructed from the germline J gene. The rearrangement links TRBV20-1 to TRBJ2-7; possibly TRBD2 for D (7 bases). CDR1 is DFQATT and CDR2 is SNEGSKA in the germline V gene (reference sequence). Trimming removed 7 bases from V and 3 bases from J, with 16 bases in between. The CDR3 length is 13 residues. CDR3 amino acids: CSVQGLADYEQYF. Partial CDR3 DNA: TGCAGTGTCCAGGGGCTAGCGGACTACGAG.

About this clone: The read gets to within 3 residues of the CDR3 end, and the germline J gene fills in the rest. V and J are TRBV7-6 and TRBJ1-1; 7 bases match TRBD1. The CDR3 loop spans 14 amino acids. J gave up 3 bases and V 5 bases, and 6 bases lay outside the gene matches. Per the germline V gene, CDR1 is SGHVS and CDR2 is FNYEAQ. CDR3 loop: CASSQGQSHTEAFF. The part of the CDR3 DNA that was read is TGTGCCAGCAGCCAGGGACAGTCCCACACTGAA.

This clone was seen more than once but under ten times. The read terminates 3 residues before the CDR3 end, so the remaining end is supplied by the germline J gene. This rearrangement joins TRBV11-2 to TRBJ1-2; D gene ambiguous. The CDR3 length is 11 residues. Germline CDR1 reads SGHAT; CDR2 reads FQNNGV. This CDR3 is CASSSLATYTF. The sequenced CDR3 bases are TGTGCCAGCAGCTCGCTCGCTACC.

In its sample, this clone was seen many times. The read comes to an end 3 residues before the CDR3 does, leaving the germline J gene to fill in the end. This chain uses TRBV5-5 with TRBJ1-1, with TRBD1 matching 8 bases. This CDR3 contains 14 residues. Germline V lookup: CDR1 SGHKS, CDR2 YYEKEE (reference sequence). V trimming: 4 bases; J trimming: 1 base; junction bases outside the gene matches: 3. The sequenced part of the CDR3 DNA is TGTGCCAGCAGCCCGACAGGGGAGAACACTGAA. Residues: CASSPTGENTE. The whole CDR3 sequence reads CASSPTGENTEAFF. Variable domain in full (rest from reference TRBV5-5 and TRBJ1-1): DAGVTQSPTHLIKTRGQQVTLRCSPISGHKSVSWYQQVLGQGPQFIFQYYEKEERGRGNFPDRFSARQFPNYSSELNVNALLLGDSALYLCASSPTGENTEAFFGQGTRLTVV.

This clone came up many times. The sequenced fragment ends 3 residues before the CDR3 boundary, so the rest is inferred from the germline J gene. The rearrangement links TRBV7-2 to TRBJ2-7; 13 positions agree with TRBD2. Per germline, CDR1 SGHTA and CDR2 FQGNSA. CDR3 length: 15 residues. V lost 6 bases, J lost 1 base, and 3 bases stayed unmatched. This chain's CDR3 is CASSRLAGGSYEQYF. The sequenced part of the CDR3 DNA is TGTGCCAGCAGTCGACTAGCGGGAGGTTCCTACGAG.

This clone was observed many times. The DNA read from the CDR3 is TGTGCCAGCAGGTCGACACCAGTGGTGGAAAAA. Its protein is CASRSTPVVEK. The whole CDR3 region reads CASRSTPVVEKLFF. V is TRBV28 and J is TRBJ1-4, with D hard to call. The CDR3 extends 3 residues past the end of the read, so its final part is completed from the germline J gene. The V end lost 6 bases, the J end lost 8 bases, and 16 bases lay between the germline ends. Looked up from germline, CDR1 is MDHEN and CDR2 is SYDVKM. The CDR3 spans 14 residues. Supplemented by reference TRBV28 and TRBJ1-4, the full variable domain reads DVKVTQSSRYLVKRTGEKVFLECVQDMDHENMFWYRQDPGLGLRLIYFSYDVKMKEKGDIPEGYSVSREKKERFSLILESASTNQTSMYLCASRSTPVVEKLFFGSGTQLSVL.

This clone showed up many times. The CDR3 sequence: CASSPGGGSTDTQYF. The sequenced CDR3 bases are TGCGCCAGCAGCCCGGGAGGGGGTAGCACAGATACG. The V and J genes are TRBV4-1 and TRBJ2-3; 8 nucleotides agree with TRBD2. The read finishes 3 residues shy of the CDR3 end, and the germline J gene is used to complete it. V trimming: 4 bases; J trimming: 0 bases; junction bases outside the gene matches: 3. The CDR3 is made up of 15 amino acids. Germline CDR1 MGHRA, CDR2 YSYEKL.

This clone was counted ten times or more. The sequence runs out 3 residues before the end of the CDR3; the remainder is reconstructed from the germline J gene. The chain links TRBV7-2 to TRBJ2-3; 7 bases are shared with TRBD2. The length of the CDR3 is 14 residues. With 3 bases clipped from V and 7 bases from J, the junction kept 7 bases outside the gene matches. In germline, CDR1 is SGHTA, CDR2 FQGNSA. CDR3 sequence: CASSFGGGLNTQYF. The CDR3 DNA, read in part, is TGTGCCAGCAGCTTCGGCGGGGGTTTGAATACG.

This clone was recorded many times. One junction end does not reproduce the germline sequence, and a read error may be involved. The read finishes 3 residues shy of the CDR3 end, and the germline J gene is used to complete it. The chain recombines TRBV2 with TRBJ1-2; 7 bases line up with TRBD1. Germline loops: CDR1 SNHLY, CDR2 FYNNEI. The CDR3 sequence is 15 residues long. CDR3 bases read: TGTACCAGCAGTCCGGGGCAGGGGGAGAGCTATGGC. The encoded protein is CTSSPGQGESYG. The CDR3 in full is CTSSPGQGESYGYTF.

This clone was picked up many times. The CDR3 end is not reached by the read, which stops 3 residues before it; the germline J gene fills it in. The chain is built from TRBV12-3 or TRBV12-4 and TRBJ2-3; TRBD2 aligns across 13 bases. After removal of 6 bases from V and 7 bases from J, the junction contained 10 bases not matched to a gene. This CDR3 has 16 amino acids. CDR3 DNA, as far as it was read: TGTGCCAGCAGGACCACTAGCGGGAGGGTTGGGAATACG. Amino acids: CASRTTSGRVGNT. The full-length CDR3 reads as CASRTTSGRVGNTQYF.

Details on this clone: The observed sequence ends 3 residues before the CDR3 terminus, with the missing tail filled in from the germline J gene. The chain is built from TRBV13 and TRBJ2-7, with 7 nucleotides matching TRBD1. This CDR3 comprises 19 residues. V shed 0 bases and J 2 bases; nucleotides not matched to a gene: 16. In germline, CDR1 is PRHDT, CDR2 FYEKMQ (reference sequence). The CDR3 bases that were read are TGTGCCAGCAGCTTAGGCATCGTCCCCACAGGGGACCTACCCTACGAG. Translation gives CASSLGIVPTGDLPYE. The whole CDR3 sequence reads CASSLGIVPTGDLPYEQYF. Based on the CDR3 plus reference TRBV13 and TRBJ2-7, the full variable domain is AAGVIQSPRHLIKEKRETATLKCYPIPRHDTVYWYQQGPGQDPQFLISFYEKMQSDKGSIPDRFSAQQFSDYHSELNMSSLELGDSALYFCASSLGIVPTGDLPYEQYFGPGTRLTVT.

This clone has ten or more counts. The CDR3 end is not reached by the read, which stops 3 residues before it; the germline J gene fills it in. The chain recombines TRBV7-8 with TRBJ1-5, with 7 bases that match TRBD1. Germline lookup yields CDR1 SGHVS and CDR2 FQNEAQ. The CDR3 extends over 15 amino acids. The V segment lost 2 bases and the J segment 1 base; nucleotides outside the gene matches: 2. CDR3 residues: CASSLNRGSNQPQHF. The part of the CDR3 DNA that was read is TGTGCCAGCAGCTTAAACAGGGGCAGCAATCAGCCC.

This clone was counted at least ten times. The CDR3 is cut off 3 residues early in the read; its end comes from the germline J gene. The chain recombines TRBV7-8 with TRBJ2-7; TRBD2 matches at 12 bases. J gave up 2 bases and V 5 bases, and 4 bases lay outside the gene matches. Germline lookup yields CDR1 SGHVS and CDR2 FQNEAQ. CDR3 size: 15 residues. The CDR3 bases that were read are TGTGCCAGCAGCCCACGGACTAGCGGGGCCTACGAG. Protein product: CASSPRTSGAYE. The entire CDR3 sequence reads CASSPRTSGAYEQYF.

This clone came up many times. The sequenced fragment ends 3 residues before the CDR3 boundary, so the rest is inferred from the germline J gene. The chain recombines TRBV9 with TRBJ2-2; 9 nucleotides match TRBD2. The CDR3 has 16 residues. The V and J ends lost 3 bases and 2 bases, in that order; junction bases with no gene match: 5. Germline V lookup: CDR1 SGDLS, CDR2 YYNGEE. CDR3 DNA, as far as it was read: TGTGCCAGCAGCGGAGCTAGCGGGATTAACACCGGGGAG. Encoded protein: CASSGASGINTGE. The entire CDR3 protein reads CASSGASGINTGELFF.

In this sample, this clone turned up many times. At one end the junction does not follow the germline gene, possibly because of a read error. CDR3 sequence: CASSRGPDSTPRNYEQYF. CDR3 DNA (partial): TGCGCCAGCAGCCGCGGGCCTGACTCGACTCCAAGAAATTACGAG. This sequence joins TRBV4-2 and TRBJ2-7, with TRBD2 as a possible D gene (5 bases). The read finishes 3 residues shy of the CDR3 end, and the germline J gene is used to complete it. There are 18 residues in the CDR3. CDR1 is LGHNA, CDR2 YNFKEQ, per germline.

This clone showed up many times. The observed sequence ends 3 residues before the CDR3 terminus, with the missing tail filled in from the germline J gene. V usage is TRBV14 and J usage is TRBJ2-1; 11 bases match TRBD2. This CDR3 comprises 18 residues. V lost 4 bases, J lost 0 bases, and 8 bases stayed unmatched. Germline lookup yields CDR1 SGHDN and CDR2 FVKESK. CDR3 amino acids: CASSLWTSGFSSYNEQFF. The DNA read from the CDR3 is TGTGCCAGCAGCCTTTGGACTAGCGGGTTCAGCTCCTACAATGAG.

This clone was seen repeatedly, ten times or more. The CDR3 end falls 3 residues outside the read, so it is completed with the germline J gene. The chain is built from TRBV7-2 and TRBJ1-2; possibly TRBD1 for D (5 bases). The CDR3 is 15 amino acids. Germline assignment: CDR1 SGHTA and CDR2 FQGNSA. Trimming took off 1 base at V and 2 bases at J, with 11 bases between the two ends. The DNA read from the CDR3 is TGTGCCAGCAGCTTAGGTCTGGGGGGAAACTATGGC. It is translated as CASSLGLGGNYG. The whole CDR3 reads CASSLGLGGNYGYTF.